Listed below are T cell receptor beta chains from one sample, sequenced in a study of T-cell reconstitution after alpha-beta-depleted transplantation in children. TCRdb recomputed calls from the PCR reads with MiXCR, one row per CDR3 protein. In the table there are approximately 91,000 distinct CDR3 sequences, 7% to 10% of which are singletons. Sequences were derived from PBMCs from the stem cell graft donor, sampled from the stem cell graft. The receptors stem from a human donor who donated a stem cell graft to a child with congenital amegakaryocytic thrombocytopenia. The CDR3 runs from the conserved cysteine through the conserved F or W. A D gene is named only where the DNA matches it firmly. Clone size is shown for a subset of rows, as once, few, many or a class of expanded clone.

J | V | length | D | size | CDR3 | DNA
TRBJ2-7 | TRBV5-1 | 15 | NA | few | CASSSRGAPTYEQYF | TGCGCCAGCAGCTCTAGGGGGGCACCAACCTACGAGCAGTACTTC
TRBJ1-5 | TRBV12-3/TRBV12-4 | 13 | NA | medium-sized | CASSAGMGQPQHF | TGTGCCAGCAGTGCAGGGATGGGGCAGCCCCAGCATTTT
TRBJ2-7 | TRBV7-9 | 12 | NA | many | CASSLGRRRQYF | TGTGCCAGCAGCTTGGGACGGAGGAGGCAGTACTTC
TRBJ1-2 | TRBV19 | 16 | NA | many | CASSSLVMGSLYGYTF | TGTGCCAGTAGTAGCTTGGTGATGGGATCCCTCTATGGCTACACCTTC
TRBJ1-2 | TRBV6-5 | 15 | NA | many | CASRGSTGANYGYTF | TGTGCCAGCAGGGGATCGACGGGAGCTAACTATGGCTACACCTTC
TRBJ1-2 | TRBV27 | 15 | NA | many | CASSWMPGGNYGYTF | TGTGCCAGCAGTTGGATGCCGGGGGGGAACTATGGCTACACCTTC
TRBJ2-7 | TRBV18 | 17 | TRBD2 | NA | CASSPTPGLANWDEQYF | TGTGCCAGCTCACCTACTCCGGGACTAGCAAATTGGGACGAGCAGTACTTC
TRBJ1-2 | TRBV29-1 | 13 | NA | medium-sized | CSDGTGHRGGYTF | TGCAGCGACGGGACCGGGCACAGAGGTGGCTACACCTTC
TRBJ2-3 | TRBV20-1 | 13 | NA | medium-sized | CSAPGRGTDTQYF | TGCAGTGCTCCGGGACGGGGCACAGATACGCAGTATTTT
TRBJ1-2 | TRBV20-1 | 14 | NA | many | CSATTHLRAGGYTF | TGCAGTGCTACGACCCATTTAAGGGCAGGGGGCTACACCTTC
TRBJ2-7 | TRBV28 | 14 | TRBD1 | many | CASDRGQGAYEQYF | TGTGCCAGCGACAGGGGGCAAGGGGCCTACGAGCAGTACTTC
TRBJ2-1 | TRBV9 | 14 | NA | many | CASSFTRGTNEQFF | TGTGCCAGCAGCTTTACCAGGGGTACGAATGAGCAGTTCTTC
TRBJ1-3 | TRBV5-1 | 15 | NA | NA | CASSLVTGFGNTIYF | TGCGCCAGCAGCTTGGTGACGGGCTTTGGAAACACCATATATTTT
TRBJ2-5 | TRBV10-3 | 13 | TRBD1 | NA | CAANRGPQETQYF | TGTGCCGCGAACAGGGGGCCCCAAGAGACCCAGTACTTC
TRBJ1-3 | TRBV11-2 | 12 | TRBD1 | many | CASKGQGFSTHF | TGTGCCAGCAAGGGACAGGGCTTTTCTACTCATTTT
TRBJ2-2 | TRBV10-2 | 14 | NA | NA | CASSASRNTGELFF | TGCGCCAGCAGTGCTTCGCGGAACACCGGGGAGCTGTTTTTT
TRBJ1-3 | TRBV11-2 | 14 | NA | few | CASSPGPSGNTIYF | TGTGCCAGCAGTCCGGGGCCCTCTGGAAACACCATATATTTT
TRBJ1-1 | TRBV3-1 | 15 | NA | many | CASSQESRQPLEAFF | TGTGCCAGCAGCCAAGAAAGTAGGCAGCCCCTTGAAGCTTTCTTT
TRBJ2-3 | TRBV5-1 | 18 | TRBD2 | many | CASSLLGGTSGSGDTQYF | TGCGCCAGCAGCTTACTAGGGGGGACTAGCGGGAGCGGAGATACGCAGTATTTT
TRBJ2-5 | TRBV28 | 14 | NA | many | CASSLQLAGETQYF | TGTGCCAGCAGTTTACAGCTAGCTGGGGAGACCCAGTACTTC
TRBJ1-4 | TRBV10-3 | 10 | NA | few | CATPAVKLFF | TGTGCCACCCCCGCTGTAAAACTGTTTTTT
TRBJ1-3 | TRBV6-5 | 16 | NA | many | CASSYSASSSGNTIYF | TGTGCCAGCAGTTACTCAGCCTCCAGCTCCGGAAACACCATATATTTT
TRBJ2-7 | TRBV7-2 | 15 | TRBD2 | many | CASSLYRGSGYEQYF | TGTGCCAGCAGCTTATATCGCGGGAGCGGCTACGAGCAGTACTTC
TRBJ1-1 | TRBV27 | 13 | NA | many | CASSLFPGKKAFF | TGTGCCAGCAGTTTATTTCCGGGGAAAAAAGCTTTCTTT
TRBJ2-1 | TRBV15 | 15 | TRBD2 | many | CATSRGGSSYNEQFF | TGTGCCACCAGCAGAGGCGGGAGCTCCTACAATGAGCAGTTCTTC
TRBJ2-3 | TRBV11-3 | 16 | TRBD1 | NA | CASSLDGTGTADTQYF | TGTGCCAGCAGCTTAGACGGGACAGGGACCGCAGATACGCAGTATTTT
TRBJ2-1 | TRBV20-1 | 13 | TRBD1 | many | CSGRGQGYNEQFF | TGCAGTGGTAGGGGACAGGGTTACAATGAGCAGTTCTTC
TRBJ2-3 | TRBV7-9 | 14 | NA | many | CASSLPITTDTQYF | TGTGCCAGCAGCCTCCCAATTACGACAGATACGCAGTATTTT
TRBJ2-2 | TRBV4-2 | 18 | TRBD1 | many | CASSPRTGGQSNTGELFF | TGTGCCAGCAGCCCGCGGACAGGGGGCCAATCGAACACCGGGGAGCTGTTTTTT
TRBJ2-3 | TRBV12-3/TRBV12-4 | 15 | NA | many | CASSFSGASTDTQYF | TGTGCCAGCAGTTTTTCTGGGGCTAGCACAGATACGCAGTATTTT
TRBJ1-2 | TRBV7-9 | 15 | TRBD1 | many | CASSLTGGLDYGYTF | TGTGCCAGCAGCCTAACAGGGGGCCTTGACTATGGCTACACCTTC
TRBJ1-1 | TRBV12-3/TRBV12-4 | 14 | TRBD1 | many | CASRDRDLNTEAFF | TGTGCCAGCAGAGACAGGGACTTGAACACTGAAGCTTTCTTT
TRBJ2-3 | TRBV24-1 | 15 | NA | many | CATSDEPGSTDTQYF | TGTGCCACCAGTGATGAACCGGGAAGCACAGATACGCAGTATTTT
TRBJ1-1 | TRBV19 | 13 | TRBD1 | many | CASMRDRGPEAFF | TGTGCCAGTATGAGGGACAGGGGCCCTGAAGCTTTCTTT
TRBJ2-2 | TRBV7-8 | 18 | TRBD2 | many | CASSYRTSGGANTGELFF | TGTGCCAGCAGCTATCGGACTAGCGGGGGGGCGAACACCGGGGAGCTGTTTTTT
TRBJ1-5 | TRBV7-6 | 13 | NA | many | CASSFSDNQPQHF | TGTGCCAGCAGCTTTTCCGACAATCAGCCCCAGCATTTT
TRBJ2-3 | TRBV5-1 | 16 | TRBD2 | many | CASSSSLLAGTDTQYF | TGCGCCAGCAGCTCATCCTTACTAGCGGGCACAGATACGCAGTATTTT
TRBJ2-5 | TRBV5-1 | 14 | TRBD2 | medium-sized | CASSQAGGQETQYF | TGCGCCAGCAGCCAAGCGGGAGGTCAAGAGACCCAGTACTTC
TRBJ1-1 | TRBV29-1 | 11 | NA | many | CSVEVNTEAFF | TGCAGCGTGGAAGTTAACACTGAAGCTTTCTTT
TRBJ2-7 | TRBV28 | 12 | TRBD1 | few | CASGYRGVEQSF | TGTGCCAGCGGTTACAGGGGGGTGGAGCAGAGCTTC
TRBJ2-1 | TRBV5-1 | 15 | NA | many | CASSSGVSVGNEQFF | TGCGCCAGCAGCTCGGGAGTCTCCGTAGGCAATGAGCAGTTCTTC
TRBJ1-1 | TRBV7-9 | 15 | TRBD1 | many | CASSFTGGFGTEAFF | TGTGCCAGCAGCTTTACAGGGGGCTTTGGCACTGAAGCTTTCTTT
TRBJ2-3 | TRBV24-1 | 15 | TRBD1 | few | CATSDSGQGADTQYF | TGTGCCACCAGTGATTCAGGACAGGGGGCCGATACGCAGTATTTT
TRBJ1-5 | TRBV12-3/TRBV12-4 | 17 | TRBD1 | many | CASSSGQGARSNQPQHF | TGTGCCAGCAGTTCGGGACAGGGGGCGCGGAGCAATCAGCCCCAGCATTTT
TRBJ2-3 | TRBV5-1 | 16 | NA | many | CASSLALGDETDTQYF | TGCGCCAGCAGCTTAGCCTTAGGGGATGAGACAGATACGCAGTATTTT
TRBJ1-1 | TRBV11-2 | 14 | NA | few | CASSGRYLNTEAFF | TGTGCCAGCAGCGGACGCTATCTGAACACTGAAGCTTTCTTT
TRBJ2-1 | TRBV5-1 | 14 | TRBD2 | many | CASSLTSGYNEQFF | TGCGCCAGCAGCTTGACTAGCGGCTACAATGAGCAGTTCTTC
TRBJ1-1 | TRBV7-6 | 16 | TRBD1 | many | CASSLTPDPRQGEAFF | TGTGCCAGCAGCTTAACGCCGGACCCGAGACAGGGTGAAGCTTTCTTT
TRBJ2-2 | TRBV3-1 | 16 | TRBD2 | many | CASSHRTSGKDGELFF | TGTGCCAGCAGCCACAGGACTAGCGGGAAGGACGGGGAGCTGTTTTTT
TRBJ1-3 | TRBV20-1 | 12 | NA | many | CSASMGANTIYF | TGCAGTGCTAGCATGGGGGCAAACACCATATATTTT